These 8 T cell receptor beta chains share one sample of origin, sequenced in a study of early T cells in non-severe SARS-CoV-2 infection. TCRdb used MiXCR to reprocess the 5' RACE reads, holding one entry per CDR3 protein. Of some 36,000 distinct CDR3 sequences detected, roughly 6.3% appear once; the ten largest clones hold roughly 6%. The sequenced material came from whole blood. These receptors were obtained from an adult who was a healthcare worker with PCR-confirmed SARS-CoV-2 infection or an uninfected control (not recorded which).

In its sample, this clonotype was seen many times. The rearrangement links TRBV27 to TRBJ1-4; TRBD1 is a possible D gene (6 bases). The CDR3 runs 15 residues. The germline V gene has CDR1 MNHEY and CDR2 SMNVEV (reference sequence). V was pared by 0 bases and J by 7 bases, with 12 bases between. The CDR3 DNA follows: TGTGCCAGCAGTTTATCCACAGGGAGATTTGAAAAACTGTTTTTT. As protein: CASSLSTGRFEKLFF.

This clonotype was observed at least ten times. In nucleotides, the CDR3 is TGTGCCAGCAGCTTGTATACTACCAGTGAGCAGTTCTTC. Translation: CASSLYTTSEQFF. V gene TRBV13 combines with J gene TRBJ2-1; no definite D call. The germline CDR1 and CDR2 sequences are PRHDT and FYEKMQ (reference sequence). With 3 bases removed from V and 9 bases from J, the gap between germline ends came to 12 bases. The CDR3 runs 13 residues.

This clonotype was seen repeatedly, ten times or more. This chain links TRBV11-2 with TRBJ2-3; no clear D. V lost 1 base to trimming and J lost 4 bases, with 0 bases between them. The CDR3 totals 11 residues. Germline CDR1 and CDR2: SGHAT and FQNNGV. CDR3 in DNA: TGTGCCAGCAGCTTAGCAGATACGCAGTATTTT. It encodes CASSLADTQYF. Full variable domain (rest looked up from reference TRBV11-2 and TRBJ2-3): EAGVAQSPRYKIIEKRQSVAFWCNPISGHATLYWYQQILGQGPKLLIQFQNNGVVDDSQLPKDRFSAERLKGVDSTLKIQPAKLEDSAVYLCASSLADTQYFGPGTRLTVL.

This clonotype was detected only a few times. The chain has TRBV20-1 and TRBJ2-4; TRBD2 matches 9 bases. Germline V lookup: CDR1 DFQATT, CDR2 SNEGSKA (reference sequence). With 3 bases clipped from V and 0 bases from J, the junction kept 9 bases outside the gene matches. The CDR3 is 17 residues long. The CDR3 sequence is CSASPSGTDLAKNIQYF. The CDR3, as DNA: TGCAGTGCTAGCCCTAGCGGGACGGATCTAGCCAAAAACATTCAGTACTTC.

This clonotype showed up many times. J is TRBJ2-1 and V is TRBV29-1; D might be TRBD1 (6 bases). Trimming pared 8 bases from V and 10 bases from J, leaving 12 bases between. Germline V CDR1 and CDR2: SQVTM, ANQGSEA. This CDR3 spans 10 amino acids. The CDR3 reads CSSGAKEQFF. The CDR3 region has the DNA TGCAGCTCAGGGGCGAAGGAGCAGTTCTTC.

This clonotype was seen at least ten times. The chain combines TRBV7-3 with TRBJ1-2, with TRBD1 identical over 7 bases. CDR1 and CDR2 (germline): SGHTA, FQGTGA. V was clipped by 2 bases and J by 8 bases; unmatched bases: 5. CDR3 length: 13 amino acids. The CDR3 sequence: CASSLSQGGGYTF. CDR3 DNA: TGTGCCAGCAGCTTATCCCAGGGGGGCGGCTACACCTTC.

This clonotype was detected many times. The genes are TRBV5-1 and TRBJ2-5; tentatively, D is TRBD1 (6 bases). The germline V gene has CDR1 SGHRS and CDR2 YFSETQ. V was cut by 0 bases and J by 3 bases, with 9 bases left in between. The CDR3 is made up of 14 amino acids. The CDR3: CASSLENREETQYF. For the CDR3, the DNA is TGCGCCAGCAGCTTGGAGAACAGGGAAGAGACCCAGTACTTC.

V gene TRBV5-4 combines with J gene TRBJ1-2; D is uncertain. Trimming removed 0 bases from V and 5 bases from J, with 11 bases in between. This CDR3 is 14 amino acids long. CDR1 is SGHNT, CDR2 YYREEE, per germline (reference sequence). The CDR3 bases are TGTGCCAGCAGCTTGGGGACGGCCCAGTATGGCTACACCTTC. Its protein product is CASSLGTAQYGYTF.